This T cell receptor beta chain is drawn from a study of T cells in Graves' hyperthyroidism and ophthalmopathy. Across the study: Peripheral blood collection took place at initial diagnosis, before any treatment.

Stability of Graves' hyperthyroidism was defined as absent ophthalmopathy progression within 18 months. Whole-study results and caveats: From stable hyperthyroidism, ophthalmopathy was set apart by a 13 V-J model. Most clonotypes expanded in thyroid above 0.001 were likewise present in blood.

This clonotype was seen ten or more times. Antigen unknown. V was clipped by 3 bases and J by 4 bases; unmatched bases: 2. This CDR3 has 14 residues. Germline lookup yields CDR1 SGHRS and CDR2 YFSETQ. Researchers took RNA transcripts and amplified the TCR beta CDR3 regions from them. Initially, a first-round RT-PCR of the TCR CDR3 employed the HTBI primer set. Each CDR3 protein is one row after TCRdb ran MiXCR on the multiplex PCR reads. The table shows a few hundred thousand distinct CDR3 sequences, with 15% to 17% occurring only once. This receptor was taken from a woman between 25 and 40 years old with Graves' hyperthyroidism. The chain is built from TRBV5-1 and TRBJ2-3; 10 nucleotides line up with TRBD2. The sequenced sample consisted of blood. CDR3 loop: CASSSGLAADTQYF. The CDR3 DNA follows: TGCGCCAGCAGCTCTGGACTAGCGGCAGATACGCAGTATTTT.